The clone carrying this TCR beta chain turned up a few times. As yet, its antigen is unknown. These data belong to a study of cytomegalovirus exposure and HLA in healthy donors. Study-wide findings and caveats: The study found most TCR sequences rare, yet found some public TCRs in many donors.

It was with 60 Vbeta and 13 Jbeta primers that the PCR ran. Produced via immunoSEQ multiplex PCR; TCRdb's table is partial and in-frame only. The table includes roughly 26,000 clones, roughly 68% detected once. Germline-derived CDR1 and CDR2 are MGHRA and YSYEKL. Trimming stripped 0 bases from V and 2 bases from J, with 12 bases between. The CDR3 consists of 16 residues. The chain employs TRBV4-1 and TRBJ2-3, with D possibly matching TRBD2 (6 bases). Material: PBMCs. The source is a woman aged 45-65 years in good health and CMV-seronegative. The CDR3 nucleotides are TGCGCCAGCAGCCAAGATAGATCGGACTACACAGATACGCAGTATTTT. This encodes CASSQDRSDYTDTQYF.